This T cell receptor beta chain came from a study of shared clonotypes between healthy human individuals. Regarding the study as a whole: Generally, naive subsets (rather than memory subsets) showed larger estimated richness.

With respect to this clone: Its specificity is not known.

Several immunoSEQ plates received, in even portions, the genomic DNA of each subset. TCRdb keeps only in-frame clones here, not all; method: immunoSEQ multiplex PCR. The sample comprises some 2,000,000 clones, about 94% of which are singletons, and less than 0.15% rests with the top ten. Input material: naive CD4+ T cells sorted from blood. As for subset: CD45RA+ positively selected. This clonotype was obtained from a man younger than 35 in good health.

The CDR3 DNA reads as TGTGCCAGCAGCGACGTGGGTGGAGCTTTCTTT. The encoded protein is CASSDVGGAFF. This sequence joins TRBV6-5 and TRBJ1-1; no definite D call. V was trimmed by 6 bases and J by 10 bases, leaving 12 bases between them. The CDR3 runs to 11 residues. The germline V gene has CDR1 MNHEY and CDR2 SVGAGI.